The clone carrying this T cell receptor (beta chain) was counted ten times or more. Its antigen is not identified. A universal primer site arose from template switching, and cDNA bore unique molecular identifiers. TCRdb reprocessed the 5' RACE reads with MiXCR, giving one entry per CDR3 protein. Here the sample spans around 250,000 distinct CDR3 sequences, about 8.9% being singletons. The record originates from a study of identical twins. The CDR3 length is 13 residues. Trimming left V 3 bases short and J 4 bases short, with 13 bases between. Germline V gene lookup returns CDR1 DFQATT and CDR2 SNEGSKA (reference sequence). Study conclusions and caveats: Reduced insertions were recorded for abundant cord blood beta clonotypes, with no such pattern in memory repertoires. Twin pairs had excess sharing that was weaker in beta out-of-frame sequences.

The sample was also reused in another study, on yellow fever vaccine responses in identical twins.

The sequence derives from a woman between 18 and 30 years old in good health. Sequences were obtained from CD8+ T cells sorted from blood. The rearrangement links TRBV20-1 to TRBJ2-7, with D perhaps matching TRBD1 or TRBD2 (6 bases each). CDR3 sequence: CSARPRGGYEQYF. The DNA of the CDR3 is TGCAGTGCTAGGCCCAGGGGAGGTTACGAGCAGTACTTC.